This record concerns one T cell receptor beta chain sequence. The antigen is undetermined. In germline, CDR1 is MNHNY, CDR2 SVGAGI (reference sequence). This CDR3 has 14 residues. Trimming stripped 11 bases from V and 0 bases from J, with 13 bases between. With a J-beta primer mix and a sample-barcoded 5' primer, a second PCR ran 7 to 11 cycles. Each of the cDNA molecules was tagged by a template-switch adaptor with 12 random nucleotides. Each CDR3 protein is one row after TCRdb ran MiXCR on the 5' RACE reads. Altogether hundreds of thousands of distinct CDR3 sequences are present, about 53% being singletons, with the ten largest covering roughly two fifths. These data come from a study of blood T cells in healthy people across ages. Regarding the study as a whole: Naive CD4+ cells and diversity were both higher in long-lived donors than in aged donors.

The sequence came from a man at least 80 years old in good health. The chain employs TRBV6-6 and TRBJ1-4; D ambiguous. The sample consisted of blood. This chain's CDR3 is CASAYPATNEKLFF. The CDR3 coding sequence is TGTGCCTCCGCTTACCCTGCAACTAATGAAAAACTGTTTTTT.